These T cell receptor beta chains were read from a single sample in a study of T cells after yellow fever vaccination. TCRdb re-called the 5' RACE reads with MiXCR, one entry per CDR3 protein. The sample lists 300,000 or so distinct CDR3 sequences, less than 9.5% occurring once. This specimen was PBMCs, taken roughly seven weeks after the first yellow fever vaccination. The receptors were gathered from a man younger than 35 who received the YFV17D yellow fever vaccine. The CDR3 runs from the conserved cysteine through the conserved F or W. D genes are given only for firm matches. Part of the rows lack a size; the others show once, few, many or a class for expanded clones.

V gene	clone size	D gene	J gene	CDR3 DNA	CDR3 protein
TRBV5-1	many	TRBD1	TRBJ2-7	TGCGCCAGCAGCACGGGACAGCCCTACGAGCAGTACTTC	CASSTGQPYEQYF
TRBV20-1	few	TRBD1	TRBJ2-1	TGCAGTGCTAGAGAAAGGGGGCCCATCAATGAGCAGTTCTTC	CSARERGPINEQFF
TRBV5-1	-	TRBD2	TRBJ2-5	TGCGCCAGCAGCCCAGGACTAGCGGGGGGCGCACAAGAGACCCAGTACTTC	CASSPGLAGGAQETQYF
TRBV11-1	-	-	TRBJ1-2	TGTGCCAGCAGCCCCGGGATACACTATGGCTACACCTTC	CASSPGIHYGYTF
TRBV20-1	many	-	TRBJ1-1	TGCAGTGTCCCTTATGAGCAGAACACTGAAGCTTTCTTT	CSVPYEQNTEAFF
TRBV11-2	few	-	TRBJ1-4	TGTGCCAGCAGCAGGCCGGGGGCTAATGAAAAACTGTTTTTT	CASSRPGANEKLFF
TRBV7-2	few	-	TRBJ1-1	TGTGCCAGCAGCCTAATGCCGGGATCTGAAGCTTTCTTT	CASSLMPGSEAFF
TRBV6-6	few	-	TRBJ1-2	TGTGCCAGCAGCCCCCCCGGGGGAGGCGGCTACACCTTC	CASSPPGGGGYTF
TRBV7-2	-	-	TRBJ2-1	TGTGCCAGCAGCTTTTACAGGTTAGGGAATGAGCAGTTCTTC	CASSFYRLGNEQFF
TRBV5-8	few	-	TRBJ2-3	TGTGCCAGCAGCTTGGGTGGGCCCGGGAATACGCAGTATTTT	CASSLGGPGNTQYF
TRBV6-1	-	TRBD2	TRBJ2-6	TGTGCCAGCAAACTTTCTGGGAGGGTTGTCTCTGGGGCCAACGTCCTGACTTTC	CASKLSGRVVSGANVLTF
TRBV6-5	-	-	TRBJ1-6	TGTGCCAGCAGTCCCTGGGTAGGCGATAATTCACCCCTCCACTTT	CASSPWVGDNSPLHF
TRBV5-5	few	-	TRBJ2-2	TGTGCCAGCAGCACCACACAGGCCGGGGAGCTGTTTTTT	CASSTTQAGELFF
TRBV6-5	few	TRBD2	TRBJ2-1	TGTGCCAGCAGTTTAGCGGGGGGGCTGAGGTACAATGAGCAGTTCTTC	CASSLAGGLRYNEQFF
TRBV5-1	-	TRBD1	TRBJ1-1	TGCGCCAGCAGGTCGGACAGGGTGTTTTCTGGCACTGAAGCTTTCTTT	CASRSDRVFSGTEAFF
TRBV7-2	few	-	TRBJ2-1	TGTGCCAGCAAATGGGGAAGCTCCTACAATGAGCAGTTCTTC	CASKWGSSYNEQFF
TRBV20-1	few	TRBD1	TRBJ2-2	TGCAGTGCTCCGGGACAGGGGAGAGGGGAGCTGTTTTTT	CSAPGQGRGELFF
TRBV5-6	-	-	TRBJ1-2	TGTGCCAGCAGCCCCGGGGTCCTGTACGGCTACACCTTC	CASSPGVLYGYTF
TRBV14	-	TRBD1	TRBJ2-5	TGTGCCAGCAGCACGACGGGACAGGGCTGGGAGACCCAGTACTTC	CASSTTGQGWETQYF
TRBV7-3	-	-	TRBJ2-3	TGTGCCAGCAGCTTATCGCGGGGCCCCCCGGATACGCAGTATTTT	CASSLSRGPPDTQYF
TRBV7-9	-	-	TRBJ2-3	TGTGCCAGCAGCTTCTGGGGTCGCCGCACAGATACGCAGTATTTT	CASSFWGRRTDTQYF
TRBV5-1	few	-	TRBJ1-4	TGCGCCAGCAGCTTGGAAGAAGGGAGGGCTGATGAAAAACTGTTTTTT	CASSLEEGRADEKLFF
TRBV5-1	-	-	TRBJ2-5	TGCGCCAGCAGCTCCTCCCTTGGGGAGACCCAGTACTTC	CASSSSLGETQYF
TRBV20-1	-	-	TRBJ1-3	TGCAGTGCTAGAGATCGGGGGGGCGGTGGAAACACCATATATTTT	CSARDRGGGGNTIYF
TRBV28	-	TRBD1	TRBJ1-4	TGTGCCAGCAGTTTATGGGGACAGGGGGCCGTGAATGAAAAACTGTTTTTT	CASSLWGQGAVNEKLFF
TRBV7-8	few	TRBD1	TRBJ2-7	TGTGCCAGCAGCTCGGGACAGGGGGACGAGCAGTACTTC	CASSSGQGDEQYF
TRBV9	few	-	TRBJ1-1	TGTGCCAGCAGTGCTACCTATGGAGAACAAGCTTTCTTT	CASSATYGEQAFF
TRBV6-1	-	-	TRBJ1-1	TGTGCCAGCAGACTAGGGTGGAACACTGAAGCTTTCTTT	CASRLGWNTEAFF
TRBV10-3	few	TRBD1	TRBJ1-2	TGTGCCATCAGTGAAAGACAGGGGAGCGATGGCTACACCTTC	CAISERQGSDGYTF
TRBV18	-	TRBD1	TRBJ1-5	TGTGCCAGCTCACCAGGGACAGATGGTTGGCCCCAGCATTTT	CASSPGTDGWPQHF
TRBV20-1	few	-	TRBJ2-3	TGCAGTGCTGGAGGACCTAGCACAGATACGCAGTATTTT	CSAGGPSTDTQYF
TRBV6-1	few	-	TRBJ2-2	TGTGCCAGCTGCGCCCAGGGGTCCGGGGAGCTGTTTTTT	CASCAQGSGELFF
TRBV20-1	once	TRBD2	TRBJ2-1	TGCTGTGCTAGAGATCCTATAGCGGGGCCACACAATGAGCAGTTCTTC	CCARDPIAGPHNEQFF
TRBV5-1	-	-	TRBJ2-1	TGCGCCAGCAGTTCTGACGGAAACAATGAGCAGTTCTTC	CASSSDGNNEQFF
TRBV4-2	few	TRBD1	TRBJ1-2	TGTGCCAGCAGCCAAGAGGGGACAGTCGTTTACTATGGCTACACCTTC	CASSQEGTVVYYGYTF
TRBV5-1	many	-	TRBJ1-1	TGCGCCAGCAGCCCCGAGGGTTTGACTGAAGCTTTCTTT	CASSPEGLTEAFF
TRBV7-2	few	TRBD2	TRBJ2-3	TGTGCCAGCAGCTTCGGGACTAGCGGGGTGAATACGCAGTATTTT	CASSFGTSGVNTQYF
TRBV29-1	few	-	TRBJ1-2	TGCAGCGTTGAGCCCCAGGGAAATAACTATGGCTACACCTTC	CSVEPQGNNYGYTF
TRBV4-3	many	TRBD1	TRBJ2-5	TGCGCCAGCAGCCCCCGACAGGGAGTAAAGACCCAGTACTTC	CASSPRQGVKTQYF
TRBV7-9	few	TRBD1	TRBJ1-6	TGTGCCAGCAGGCCGGACAGGTCCTATAATTCACCCCTCCACTTT	CASRPDRSYNSPLHF
TRBV6-1	-	-	TRBJ2-3	TGTGCCAGCAGAACTGGACTTCAAGATACGCAGTATTTT	CASRTGLQDTQYF
TRBV7-2	many	-	TRBJ1-5	TGTGCCAGCAGCTCTCAACAGGGTAACGGCAATCAGCCCCAGCATTTT	CASSSQQGNGNQPQHF
TRBV6-2/TRBV6-3	-	TRBD1	TRBJ1-6	TGTGCCAGCTTAGGGACAGCGTATTCACCCCTCCACTTT	CASLGTAYSPLHF
TRBV3-1	-	TRBD2	TRBJ2-1	TGTGCCAGCAGCCCTAGCGGGGGCTATTACAATGAGCAGTTCTTC	CASSPSGGYYNEQFF
TRBV28	few	-	TRBJ2-7	TGTGCCAGCAGTATCCAAGCCTACGAGCAGTACTTC	CASSIQAYEQYF
TRBV3-1	many	-	TRBJ2-7	TGTGCCAGCAGCCTGATTGGAGCCGACGAGCAGTACTTC	CASSLIGADEQYF
TRBV3-1	-	-	TRBJ1-6	TGTGCCAGCAGCCATCAGGGAAGTAATTCACCCCTCCACTTT	CASSHQGSNSPLHF
TRBV5-1	few	TRBD1	TRBJ2-1	TGCGCCAGCGAACCACAGGGGAACTCCTACAATGAGCAGTTCTTC	CASEPQGNSYNEQFF
TRBV9	few	-	TRBJ1-4	TGTGCCAGCAGCGGAGGGACACTAAATGAAAAACTGTTTTTT	CASSGGTLNEKLFF
TRBV7-2	many	-	TRBJ1-5	TGTGCCAGCAGCTTAAGACGGGAACATGGACCCCAGCATTTT	CASSLRREHGPQHF
TRBV5-1	few	-	TRBJ1-6	TGCGCCAGCAGCTTGGGGGCACAGGGTGACTCCTATAATTCACCCCTCCACTTT	CASSLGAQGDSYNSPLHF
TRBV7-8	few	TRBD1	TRBJ1-3	TGTGCCAGCAGCTTAGGGGGACAGGGGGCGTCTGGGAGATATTTT	CASSLGGQGASGRYF
TRBV7-2	few	-	TRBJ1-5	TGTGCCAGCAGCGAAGCACGGGATCAGCCCCAGCATTTT	CASSEARDQPQHF
TRBV20-1	few	TRBD2	TRBJ2-3	TGCAGTGTACTAGTGGCGGGGGGGCCGACAGATACGCAGTATTTT	CSVLVAGGPTDTQYF
TRBV7-9	-	-	TRBJ1-5	TGTGCCAGCAGCATGCCAAACAATCAGCCCCAGCATTTT	CASSMPNNQPQHF
TRBV5-1	few	TRBD1	TRBJ2-3	TGCGCCAGCAGCCTACGACAGGGTAGCACAGATACGCAGTATTTT	CASSLRQGSTDTQYF
TRBV5-4	-	-	TRBJ1-2	TGTGCCAGCAGCTTTTCATCGGACAGCTATGGCTACACCTTC	CASSFSSDSYGYTF
TRBV5-6	many	TRBD1	TRBJ2-2	TGTGCCAGCAGCTTGGTAACAGGGGCGAACACCGGGGAGCTGTTTTTT	CASSLVTGANTGELFF
TRBV10-3	-	-	TRBJ2-1	TGTGCCATCAAGGACTCAAGGGGGGTCTACAATGAGCAGTTCTTC	CAIKDSRGVYNEQFF